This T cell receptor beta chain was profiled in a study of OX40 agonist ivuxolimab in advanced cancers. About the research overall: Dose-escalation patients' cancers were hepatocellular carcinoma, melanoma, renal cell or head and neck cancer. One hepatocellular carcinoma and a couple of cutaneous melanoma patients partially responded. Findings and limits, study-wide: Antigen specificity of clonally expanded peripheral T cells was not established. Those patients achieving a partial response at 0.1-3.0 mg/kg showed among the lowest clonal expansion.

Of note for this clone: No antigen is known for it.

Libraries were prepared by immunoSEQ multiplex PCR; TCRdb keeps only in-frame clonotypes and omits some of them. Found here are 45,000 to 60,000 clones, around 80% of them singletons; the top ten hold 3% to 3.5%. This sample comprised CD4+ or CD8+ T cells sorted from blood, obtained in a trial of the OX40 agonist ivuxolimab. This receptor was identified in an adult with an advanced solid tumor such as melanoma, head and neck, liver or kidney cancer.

CDR3 loop: CASSEDHGGGYTF. CDR3 DNA sequence: TGTGCCAGCAGTGAAGATCATGGAGGCGGCTACACCTTC. The chain uses TRBV2 and TRBJ1-2; no reliable D call. The V and J ends lost 1 base and 8 bases respectively, with 11 bases between them. Germline assignment: CDR1 SNHLY and CDR2 FYNNEI. The CDR3 covers 13 residues.